Sequencing of this T cell receptor beta chain was carried out in a study of blood T cell repertoires in COVID-19. Authors' analysis steps: Amplified reference gene primers provided the basis for estimating nucleated cell counts. Produced via immunoSEQ multiplex PCR; TCRdb's table is partial and in-frame only. For V, J and clone size, that table is used; D and trimming come from the DNA. The table has hundreds of thousands of clones, nearly 90% seen once. Participant reports of clinical history set cohort assignment. This CDR3 region has 15 residues. Germline CDR1 is SNHLY and CDR2 is FYNNEI. Losses at the gene ends were 5 bases for V and 0 bases for J; bases not matched to a gene: 3.

The chain couples TRBV2 to TRBJ1-5; 8 positions match TRBD1. This sequence originates from a woman aged 25-40 years with acute COVID-19. The sample comprised PBMCs or T cells enriched from blood (not recorded which). In DNA, the CDR3 is TGTGCCAGCAGTCGGGACAGGCTTAGCAATCAGCCCCAGCATTTT. This translates into CASSRDRLSNQPQHF.